This T cell receptor (beta chain) is from a study of blood T cell repertoires in COVID-19. V gave up 6 bases and J gave up 9 bases, with 12 bases separating them. Germline CDR1 and CDR2: MDHEN and SYDVKM. The CDR3 has 12 residues. The cohort comprised adults aged about 18 to 100 years residing in 20 to 25 US areas. Before being deemed recovered, Cohort 3 donors had two negative PCRs, clearance, or symptom resolution. The assay was immunoSEQ multiplex PCR, and TCRdb's table has in-frame clones only and misses some. The table lists around 290,000 clones, roughly 90% of them singletons. The sequence was obtained from a woman aged 30 to 39 who had recovered from COVID-19. Sequenced input: PBMCs or T cells enriched from blood (not recorded which). J is TRBJ2-1 and V is TRBV28; no reliable D call. The DNA for the CDR3 is TGTGCCAGCAGCGGCGAGAGGAGTGAGCAGTTCTTC. Encoded protein: CASSGERSEQFF.